This T cell receptor beta chain stems from a study of T cell repertoires in cytomegalovirus infection. About the research overall: CMV infection plus the matching HLA type was flagged by public TCR beta signatures.

This CDR3 has 15 residues. Per germline, CDR1 DFQATT and CDR2 SNEGSKA (reference sequence). Overall study findings and caveats: Cumulative frequency (of public TCR beta family members) identified carriers of CMV plus the relevant HLA. HLA-C-restricted, CMV-specific TCR beta clonotypes were dominant ex vivo.

TCRdb re-called the reads through MiXCR, storing one row per CDR3 protein. Among around 290,000 distinct CDR3 sequences listed, under 30% were seen once. A note on this clonotype: Antigen specificity is unknown. One end of the junction is discordant with germline, which a read error may explain.

Material: PBMCs. The chain combines TRBV20-1 with TRBJ1-6; 11 bases align to TRBD1. The receptor comes from a human donor in good health (CMV status not recorded). Some clones in this sample may be carry-over from other donors' samples. As DNA, the CDR3 is TGCAGTGCTTGGGACGGACAGGGGGCTGATTCACCCCTCCAATTT. It translates to CSAWDGQGADSPLQF.